The rows below give T cell receptor beta chains drawn from one sample of a study of blood T cell repertoires in COVID-19. Sequencing used immunoSEQ multiplex PCR; TCRdb keeps in-frame clones, though not all of them. The sample contains around 120,000 clones, around 89% of which appear only once. The specimen sequenced was peripheral blood. Source of these receptors: a human donor in a cohort sampled during active COVID-19. Both conserved end residues are part of each CDR3. The order of the fields is J gene, D gene, V gene, clone size, CDR3 DNA, CDR3 protein. The D gene is left open where the match is weak. Rows give clone size only sometimes, using once, few, many, or a class for an expanded clone.

TRBJ2-3 TRBD1 TRBV6-5 - TGTGCCAGCAACGAGGGGGCCGGCACAGATACGCAGTATTTT CASNEGAGTDTQYF
TRBJ2-7 - TRBV9 - TGTGCCAGCAGCGCGACCGCTGCTGGACAGAGCTCCTACGAGCAGTACTTC CASSATAAGQSSYEQYF
TRBJ2-1 TRBD2 TRBV5-4 - TGTGCCAGCAGCTCTTCGGGGTCTCGCGGGAGTTATGAGCAGTTCTTC CASSSSGSRGSYEQFF
TRBJ1-3 TRBD1 TRBV6-5 - TGTGCCAGCAGTACCACAGGGGTTGGGGGAAACACCATATATTTT CASSTTGVGGNTIYF
TRBJ1-2 - TRBV7-8 - TGTGCCAGCAGCTCCGCCGGGTCCTCTCGCTATGGCTACACCTTC CASSSAGSSRYGYTF
TRBJ1-5 TRBD1 TRBV9 few TGTGCCAGCAGCCCCTTCCAGGACAGGGGTCAGCCCCAGCATTTT CASSPFQDRGQPQHF
TRBJ2-3 TRBD2 TRBV9 - TGTGCCAGCAGCGTAGGGACTAGCGGCACAGATACGCAGTATTTT CASSVGTSGTDTQYF
TRBJ1-2 TRBD1 TRBV30 - TGTGCCTGGAGAGGCGCTTTTGGGACAGGGGGCTATGGCTACACCTTC CAWRGAFGTGGYGYTF
TRBJ2-3 TRBD1 TRBV5-1 - TGCGCCAGCAGGCCTCGCTCAGGGGGAGTCACAGATACGCAGTATTTT CASRPRSGGVTDTQYF
TRBJ2-3 TRBD1 TRBV18 - TGTGCCAGCTCACGGACAGGGGGCAGCACAGATACGCAGTATTTT CASSRTGGSTDTQYF
TRBJ2-5 - TRBV9 - TGTGCCAGCAGCGTGTGGCCCGCCGAGACCCAGTACTTC CASSVWPAETQYF
TRBJ1-4 - TRBV5-6 - TGTGCCAGCAGCTTGTCTGCAGGGTACAATGAAAAACTGTTTTTT CASSLSAGYNEKLFF
TRBJ2-2 - TRBV10-2 - TGCGCCAGCAGTGAGTCCCAGCGGAACCTAAACACCGGGGAGCTGTTTTTT CASSESQRNLNTGELFF
TRBJ2-7 TRBD2 TRBV24-1 - TGTGCCACCAGGAACATCCCCGGTCGGACTAGCGGGGGATGCTTC CATRNIPGRTSGGCF
TRBJ1-2 TRBD1 TRBV14 - TGTGCCAGCAGCACGGGACAGGGCTATGGCTACACCTTC CASSTGQGYGYTF
TRBJ2-7 - TRBV4-1 - TGCGCCAGCAGCCGCGTCACAGGCTACGAGCAGTACTTC CASSRVTGYEQYF
TRBJ2-1 TRBD1 TRBV29-1 - TGCAGCGTTACAGGGGGTTTCCTTTACAATGAGCAGTTCTTC CSVTGGFLYNEQFF
TRBJ2-1 - TRBV13 - TGTGCCAGCAGCCTCGATAGATATGAGCAGTTCTTC CASSLDRYEQFF
TRBJ2-7 TRBD1 TRBV6-2/TRBV6-3 many TGTGCCAGCAGTTACTCGATGGACAGGGAAGGGAGCTTC CASSYSMDREGSF
TRBJ2-7 TRBD1 TRBV11-2 - TGTGCCAGCAGCTTAGAACAGGGGGCTTACGAGCAGTACTTC CASSLEQGAYEQYF
TRBJ2-1 TRBD2 TRBV7-9 - TGTGCCAGCAAATTGGGACTAGGTCAGAACAATGAGCAGTTCTTC CASKLGLGQNNEQFF
TRBJ2-3 TRBD1 TRBV5-1 - TGCGCCAGCAGCCCCGGGACAGGGAGTTCAGATACGCAGTATTTT CASSPGTGSSDTQYF
TRBJ2-7 TRBD2 TRBV28 few TGTGCCAGCAGTTCCATTAAGCGGGAGAGACCCTACGAGCAGTACTTC CASSSIKRERPYEQYF
TRBJ2-7 - TRBV5-1 - TGCGCCAGCAGCTTTGGGGAAGTTGACTACTACGAGCAGTACTTC CASSFGEVDYYEQYF
TRBJ1-3 - TRBV25-1 - TGTGCCAGCAGTGACCCCGACAGCCTCTCTGGAAACACCATATATTTT CASSDPDSLSGNTIYF
TRBJ2-5 - TRBV19 - TGTGCCAGTAGCGGGAGTTGGGGTGGGGAGACCCAGTACTTC CASSGSWGGETQYF
TRBJ1-1 - TRBV7-2 - TGTGCCAGCAGGAAGGGTGGTACAGGAGCTTTCTTT CASRKGGTGAFF
TRBJ1-5 - TRBV24-1 few TGTGCCACCAGTGCCCATGGGGGGATCGGGCAGCCCCAGCATTTT CATSAHGGIGQPQHF
TRBJ1-3 TRBD1 TRBV6-1 - TGTGCCAGCAGTGACACAGGGGGCCGAAACACCATATATTTT CASSDTGGRNTIYF
TRBJ2-5 TRBD2 TRBV5-1 - TGCGCCAGCAGCCGATATCGCCGGGACTATCAAGAGACCCAGTACTTC CASSRYRRDYQETQYF
TRBJ2-3 - TRBV20-1 - TGCAGTGCTAGTAGATTAGCAGGAGGAGCGAATACGCAGTATTTT CSASRLAGGANTQYF
TRBJ1-1 TRBD1 TRBV9 - TGTGCCAGCAGCCCGCGACAGGGGAACACTGAAGCTTTCTTT CASSPRQGNTEAFF
TRBJ2-1 TRBD1 TRBV7-9 - TGTGCCAGCAGCCCACAGGGGGTGAGCTCCTACAATGAGCAGTTCTTC CASSPQGVSSYNEQFF
TRBJ2-2 TRBD1 TRBV7-6 - TGTGCCAGCAGCTTAGCCACAGGGGGCGGAATGGGGGAGCTGTTTTTT CASSLATGGGMGELFF
TRBJ1-5 TRBD1 TRBV10-3 - TGTGCCATCAGCGCGGACAGGGGAAGCAATCAGCCCCAGCATTTT CAISADRGSNQPQHF
TRBJ1-4 - TRBV9 - TGTGCCAGCAGCGTAGGGGGGGGCATGGATGAAAAACTGTTTTTT CASSVGGGMDEKLFF
TRBJ1-1 - TRBV5-6 - TGTGCCAGCAGCTTGGGTTCAGCCGGGGGGACTGAAGCTTTCTTT CASSLGSAGGTEAFF
TRBJ1-3 - TRBV30 few TGTGCCTGGAGTGGGACTAACACCATATATTTT CAWSGTNTIYF
TRBJ2-5 - TRBV28 - TGTGCCAGCCGCGGGCGGAGCGAAGAGACCCAGTACTTC CASRGRSEETQYF
TRBJ2-1 TRBD2 TRBV10-2 - TGCGCCAGCAGTGAGGGGCTAGCGGGGTACAATGAGCAGTTCTTC CASSEGLAGYNEQFF
TRBJ2-7 TRBD2 TRBV9 - TGTGCCAGCAGCGTAACTAGCGGGAGCGAGCAGTACTTC CASSVTSGSEQYF
TRBJ1-2 TRBD1 TRBV9 - TGTGCCAGCAGCCCCCAGGACAGGGGGCACTATGGCTACACCTTC CASSPQDRGHYGYTF
TRBJ2-3 - TRBV11-3 - TGTGCCAGCGCCACGACAGTTACAGATACGCAGTATTTT CASATTVTDTQYF
TRBJ1-1 - TRBV6-6 - TGTGCCAGCACTAAGGGAGGCTATTTGAACACTGAAGCTTTCTTT CASTKGGYLNTEAFF
TRBJ2-7 TRBD1 TRBV3-1/TRBV3-2 few TGTGCCAGCAGCCGCGGACAGGGCGGCGACGAGCAGTACTTC CASSRGQGGDEQYF
TRBJ2-1 TRBD2 TRBV25-1 once TGTGCCAGCAGTGAATCGGGCCACCGGGGGGAGAATGAGCAGTTCTTC CASSESGHRGENEQFF
TRBJ2-2 - TRBV4-1 - TGCGCCAGCAGCCAAGATCCGGGGAGCCCGGTATCCGGGGAGCTGTTTTTT CASSQDPGSPVSGELFF
TRBJ1-1 - TRBV5-1 - TGCGCCAGCAGCTTGCAGTTCGGGGGGAACACTGAAGCTTTCTTT CASSLQFGGNTEAFF
TRBJ2-2 TRBD1 TRBV11-2 - TGTGCCAGCAGCTTAAATGGACAGGGGGGCACCGGGGAGCTGTTTTTT CASSLNGQGGTGELFF
TRBJ1-1 - TRBV19 - TGTGCCAGTAGAGGAGGGGCGAACACTGAAGCTTTCTTT CASRGGANTEAFF
TRBJ1-1 - TRBV20-1 - TGCAGTGCCAACCGGGAGGAAGCTTTCTTT CSANREEAFF
TRBJ1-2 TRBD1 TRBV5-4 - TGTGCCAGCAGTTTCGGGACAGGGGGTGGCTACACCTTC CASSFGTGGGYTF
TRBJ1-1 - TRBV18 - TGTGCCAGCTCACCGGTGCAGACAAACACTGAAGCTTTCTTT CASSPVQTNTEAFF
TRBJ2-7 TRBD1 TRBV7-2 - TGTGCCAGCAGCTTAGCGGGACAGGGGTACGAGCAGTACTTC CASSLAGQGYEQYF